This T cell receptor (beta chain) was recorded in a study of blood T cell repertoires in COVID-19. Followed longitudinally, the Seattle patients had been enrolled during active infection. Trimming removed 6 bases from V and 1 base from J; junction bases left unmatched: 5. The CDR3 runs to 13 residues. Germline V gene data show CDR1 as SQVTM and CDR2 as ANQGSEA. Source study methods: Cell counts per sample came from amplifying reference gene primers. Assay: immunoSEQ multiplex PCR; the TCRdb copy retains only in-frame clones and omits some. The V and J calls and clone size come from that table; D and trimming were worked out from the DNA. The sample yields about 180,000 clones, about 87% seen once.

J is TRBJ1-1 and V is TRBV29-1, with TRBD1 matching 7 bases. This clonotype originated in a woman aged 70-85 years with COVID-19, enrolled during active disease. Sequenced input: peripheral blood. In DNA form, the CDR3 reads TGCAGCGTCCGTGGGACAGCGAACACTGAAGCTTTCTTT. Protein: CSVRGTANTEAFF.